The sequence of this T cell receptor (beta chain) was determined in a study of Ad26.COV2.S vaccination and SARS-CoV-2 variants (dated by TCRdb to the early 2020s). For context, the study as a whole: Donors in the vaccine arm were drawn from COV1001, a phase I-IIa trial of Ad26.COV2.S in healthy adults that was multicentre, randomized, double-blind and placebo-controlled. Dosing of Ad26.COV2.S was intramuscular, at either 5x10^10 or 1x10^11 viral particles, delivered as one shot or as two shots spaced 56 days apart. TCRbeta repertoire sequencing was used to assess the specificity and breadth of SARS-CoV-2-reactive T cell receptors after Ad26.COV2.S vaccination. The TCR-sequenced set comprised around 30 samples: around 20 Ad26.COV2.S vaccine recipients, 5 placebo recipients and 8 SARS-CoV-2 convalescent individuals. Trial participants were randomized into five groups of five, in which low-dose or high-dose Ad26.COV2.S was given once or twice, or placebo was given on both occasions. Blinding of investigators to trial group allocation was maintained during experiments and outcome assessment. Points the paper makes about the study in general: After vaccination, substantial breadth of spike-specific CD8+ and CD4+ T cell responses was reported. The study was not powered for comparison of responses between vaccine doses or regimens. Compared with placebo recipients, Ad26.COV2.S recipients showed higher spike-specific TCR breadth (P = 0.0014). The authors noted that the TCR breadth and depth analyses may have underestimated total T cell responses. Non-spike TCR breadth was comparable between vaccine and placebo recipients, consistent with the vaccine containing only spike.

The immunoSEQ Assay was used to sequence TCRbeta CDR3 regions. After extraction, genomic DNA underwent amplification by bias-controlled multiplex PCR, followed by high-throughput sequencing. As for the original processing: To quantify the absolute abundance of each unique TCRbeta CDR3 region, sequences were collapsed and filtered. T cell fraction was estimated by normalization of TCRbeta template counts to usable DNA, with usable DNA being measured through amplification of reference genes present in all nucleated cells. Repertoire TCRs were annotated as SARS-CoV-2-specific when V gene, CDR3 amino acid sequence and J gene were exactly matched to a known reactive TCR set. The reference SARS-CoV-2 TCR set was obtained from MIRA and was filtered for enrichment in COVID-19-positive ImmuneCODE repertoires, whereby public or cross-reactive TCRs were removed. Based on the MIRA antigens, annotated TCRs were further analysed at the level of specific ORF or position within ORF. Breadth was defined as the number of annotated unique rearrangements divided by the total number of unique productive rearrangements, and depth was defined as the summed frequency of the annotated unique rearrangements. Group comparisons of TCR breadth used two-sided Wilcoxon rank-sum tests. As stored in TCRdb, this immuneACCESS dataset retains in-frame rearrangements with V and J assigned. A fraction of the clones does not appear; measured against another copy, unresolved V genes explain less than half of the discrepancy, and the remainder lacks a known reason. Clonal size and the V and J genes are those of that table, whereas D and trimming came from the DNA. For this sample there are around 300,000 clones; 75% to 90% appear just once. Jointly, the top ten make up roughly 10% of the sample.

Regarding this clone: The specificity of this receptor is unknown. No much larger clonotype is one base removed from it; base qualities were not supplied.

According to the study, the label for this sample's treatment or condition signals: roughly 19 received Ad26.COV2.S at low or high dose, single or two shots; 5 received placebo; per-sample allocation not given. Repertoires of vaccine and placebo recipients were sequenced from samples collected on day 63 after the first injection. Cohort 1b enrolled around 23 adults aged 18-55 years at a single site in Boston, USA, between 29 July and 7 August 2020. Ad26.COV2.S consisted of a replication-incompetent adenovirus type 26 vector by which a prefusion-stabilized SARS-CoV-2 spike protein from the original Wuhan strain was expressed. V sheds 5 bases and J sheds 2 bases, leaving 0 bases between their ends. From a lookup of the germline V gene, CDR1 and CDR2 are MNHEY and SVGEGT. The CDR3 measures 10 amino acids from cysteine to phenylalanine. The entry retains the CDR3 DNA only, 30 bases that are in frame from base 1.

The source material was peripheral blood, sampled in a trial of Ad26.COV2.S vaccine versus placebo. Recombination connected TRBV6-2 or TRBV6-3 to TRBJ2-5; no D gene call is confident. This clonotype was obtained from a person between 18 and 60 years old who received the Ad26.COV2.S COVID-19 vaccine or a placebo. CDR3 protein: CASSQETQYF. The sequence in DNA is TGTGCCAGCAGTCAAGAGACCCAGTACTTC.